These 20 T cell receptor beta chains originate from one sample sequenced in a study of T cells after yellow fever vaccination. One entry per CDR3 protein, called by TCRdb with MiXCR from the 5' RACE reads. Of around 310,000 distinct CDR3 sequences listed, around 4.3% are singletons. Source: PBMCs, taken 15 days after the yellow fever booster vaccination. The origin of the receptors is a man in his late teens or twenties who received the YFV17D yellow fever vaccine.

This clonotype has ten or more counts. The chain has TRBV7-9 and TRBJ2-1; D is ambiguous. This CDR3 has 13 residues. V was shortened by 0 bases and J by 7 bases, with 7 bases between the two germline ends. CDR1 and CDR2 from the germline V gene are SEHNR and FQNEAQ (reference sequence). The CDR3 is CASSLALENEQFF. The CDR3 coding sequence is TGTGCCAGCAGCTTAGCGTTAGAGAATGAGCAGTTCTTC.

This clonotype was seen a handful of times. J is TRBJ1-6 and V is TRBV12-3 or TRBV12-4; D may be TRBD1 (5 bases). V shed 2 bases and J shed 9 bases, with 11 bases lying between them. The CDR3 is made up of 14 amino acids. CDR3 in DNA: TGTGCCAGCAGTTTAACCAGGCAGGGTTCACCCCTCCACTTT. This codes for CASSLTRQGSPLHF.

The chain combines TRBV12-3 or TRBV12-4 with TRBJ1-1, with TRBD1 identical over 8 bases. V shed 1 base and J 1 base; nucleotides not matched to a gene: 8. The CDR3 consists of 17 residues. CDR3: CASSLDRGLYKNTEAFF. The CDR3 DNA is TGTGCCAGCAGTTTAGACAGGGGGTTGTACAAGAACACTGAAGCTTTCTTT.

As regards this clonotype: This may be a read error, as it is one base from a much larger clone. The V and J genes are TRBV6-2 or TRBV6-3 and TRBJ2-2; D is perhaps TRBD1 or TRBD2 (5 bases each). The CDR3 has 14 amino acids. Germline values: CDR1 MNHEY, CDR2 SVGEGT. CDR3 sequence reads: CASTDNTNTGELIF. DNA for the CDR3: TGTGCCAGCACGGACAATACGAACACCGGGGAGCTGATTTTT.

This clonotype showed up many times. The CDR3 coding sequence is TGTGCCAGCTCACCACCTAGCGGAGACTACAATGAGCAGTTCTTC. Translating it yields CASSPPSGDYNEQFF. The chain links TRBV18 to TRBJ2-1, with D tentatively TRBD2 (6 bases). This CDR3 is 15 amino acids long. Germline CDR1 KGHSH, CDR2 LQKENI. V lost 0 bases, J lost 3 bases, and 9 bases lay in between.

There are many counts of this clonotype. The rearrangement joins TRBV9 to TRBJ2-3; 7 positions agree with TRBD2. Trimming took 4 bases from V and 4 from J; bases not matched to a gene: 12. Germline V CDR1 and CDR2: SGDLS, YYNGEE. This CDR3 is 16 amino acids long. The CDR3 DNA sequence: TGTGCCAGCAGCCCCCGGGGGAGCGGGGCCCCAGATACGCAGTATTTT. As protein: CASSPRGSGAPDTQYF.

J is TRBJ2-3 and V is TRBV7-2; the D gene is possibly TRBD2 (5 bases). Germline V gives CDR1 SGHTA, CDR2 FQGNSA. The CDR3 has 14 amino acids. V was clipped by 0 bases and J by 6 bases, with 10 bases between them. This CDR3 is CASSLASGKDTQYF. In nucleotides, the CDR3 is TGTGCCAGCAGCTTAGCTTCGGGGAAGGATACGCAGTATTTT.

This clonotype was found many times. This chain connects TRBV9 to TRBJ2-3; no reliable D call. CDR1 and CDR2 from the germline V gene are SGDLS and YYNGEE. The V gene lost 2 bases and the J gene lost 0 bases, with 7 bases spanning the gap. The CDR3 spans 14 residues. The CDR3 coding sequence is TGTGCCAGCAGCGTTCGGGCAAGCACAGATACGCAGTATTTT. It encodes CASSVRASTDTQYF.

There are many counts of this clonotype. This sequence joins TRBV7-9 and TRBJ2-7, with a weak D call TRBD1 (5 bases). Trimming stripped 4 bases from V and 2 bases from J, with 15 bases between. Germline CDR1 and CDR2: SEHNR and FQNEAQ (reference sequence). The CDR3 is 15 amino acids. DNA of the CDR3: TGTGCCAGCAGCTCCTCGAGTAGGGGTCCCTACGAGCAGTACTTC. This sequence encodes CASSSSSRGPYEQYF.

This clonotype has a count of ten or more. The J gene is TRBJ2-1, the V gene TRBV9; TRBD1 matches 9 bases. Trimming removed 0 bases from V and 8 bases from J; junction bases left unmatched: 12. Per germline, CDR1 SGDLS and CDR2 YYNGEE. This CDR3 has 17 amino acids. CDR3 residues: CASSVGGSGQGTDEQFF. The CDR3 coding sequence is TGTGCCAGCAGCGTAGGAGGGTCCGGACAGGGGACGGATGAGCAGTTCTTC. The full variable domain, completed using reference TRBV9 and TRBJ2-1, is DSGVTQTPKHLITATGQRVTLRCSPRSGDLSVYWYQQSLDQGLQFLIQYYNGEERAKGNILERFSAQQFPDLHSELNLSSLELGDSALYFCASSVGGSGQGTDEQFFGPGTRLTVL.

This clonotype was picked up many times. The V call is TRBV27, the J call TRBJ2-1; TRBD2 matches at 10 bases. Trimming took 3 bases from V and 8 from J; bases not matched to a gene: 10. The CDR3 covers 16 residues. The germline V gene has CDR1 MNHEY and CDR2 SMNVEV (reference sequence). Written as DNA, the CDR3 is TGTGCCAGCAGTTTCATTAGCGGGGGGAGCCGGGATGAGCAGTTCTTC. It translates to CASSFISGGSRDEQFF.

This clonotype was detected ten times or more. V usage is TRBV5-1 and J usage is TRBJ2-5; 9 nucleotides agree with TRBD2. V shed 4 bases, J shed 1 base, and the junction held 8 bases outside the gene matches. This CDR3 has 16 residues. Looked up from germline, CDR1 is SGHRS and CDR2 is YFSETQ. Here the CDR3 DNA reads TGCGCCAGCAGCCTTCCAGCGGGGGGATCCCAAGAGACCCAGTACTTC. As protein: CASSLPAGGSQETQYF.

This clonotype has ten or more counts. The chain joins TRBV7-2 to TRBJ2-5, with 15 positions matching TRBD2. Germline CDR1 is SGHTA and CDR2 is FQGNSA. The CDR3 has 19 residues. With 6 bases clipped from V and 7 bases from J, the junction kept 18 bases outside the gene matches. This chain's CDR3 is CASSRDSPGLAGGFGTQYF. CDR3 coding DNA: TGTGCCAGCAGTCGCGACTCTCCGGGACTAGCGGGGGGTTTTGGGACCCAGTACTTC.

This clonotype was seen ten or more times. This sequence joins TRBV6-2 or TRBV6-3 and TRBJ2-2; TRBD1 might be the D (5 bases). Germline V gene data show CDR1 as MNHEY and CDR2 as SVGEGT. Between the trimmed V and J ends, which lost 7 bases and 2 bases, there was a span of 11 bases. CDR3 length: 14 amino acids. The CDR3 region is CASTGALNTGELFF. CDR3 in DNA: TGTGCCAGCACTGGGGCCCTCAACACCGGGGAGCTGTTTTTT.

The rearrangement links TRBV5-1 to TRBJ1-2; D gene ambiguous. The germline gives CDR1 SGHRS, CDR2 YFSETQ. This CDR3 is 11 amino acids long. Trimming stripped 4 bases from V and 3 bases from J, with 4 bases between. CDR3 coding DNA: TGCGCCAGCAGCAGTGACTATGGCTACACCTTC. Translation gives CASSSDYGYTF.

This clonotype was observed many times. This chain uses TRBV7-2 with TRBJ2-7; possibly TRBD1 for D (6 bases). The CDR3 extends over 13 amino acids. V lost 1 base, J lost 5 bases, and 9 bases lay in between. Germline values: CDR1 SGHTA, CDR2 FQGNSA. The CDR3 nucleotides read TGTGCCAGCAGCTTAGTGGGGGCCCACGAGCAGTACTTC. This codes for CASSLVGAHEQYF. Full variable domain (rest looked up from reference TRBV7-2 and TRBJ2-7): GAGVSQSPSNKVTEKGKDVELRCDPISGHTALYWYRQSLGQGLEFLIYFQGNSAPDKSGLPSDRFSAERTGGSVSTLTIQRTQQEDSAVYLCASSLVGAHEQYFGPGTRLTVT.

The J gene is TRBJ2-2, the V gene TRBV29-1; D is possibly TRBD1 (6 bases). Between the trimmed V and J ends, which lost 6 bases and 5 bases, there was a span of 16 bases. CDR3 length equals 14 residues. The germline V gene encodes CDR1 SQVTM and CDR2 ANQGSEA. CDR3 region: CSVIVGHWTGELFF. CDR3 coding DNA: TGCAGCGTCATCGTGGGACATTGGACCGGGGAGCTGTTTTTT.

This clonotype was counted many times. This chain's CDR3 is CASSPKGSGGAGGDTQYF. The CDR3 coding sequence is TGTGCCAGCAGCCCCAAGGGTAGCGGGGGCGCCGGGGGAGATACGCAGTATTTT. The J gene is TRBJ2-3, the V gene TRBV7-9, with TRBD2 identical over 9 bases. Per germline, CDR1 SEHNR and CDR2 FQNEAQ (reference sequence). Trimming at V came to 5 bases and at J to 5 bases, leaving 17 bases not matched to a gene. CDR3 length equals 18 residues.

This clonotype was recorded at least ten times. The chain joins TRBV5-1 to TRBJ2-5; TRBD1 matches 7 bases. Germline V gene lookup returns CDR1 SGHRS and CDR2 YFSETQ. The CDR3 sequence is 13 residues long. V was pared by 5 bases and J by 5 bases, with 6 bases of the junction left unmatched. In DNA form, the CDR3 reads TGCGCCAGCAGGCCTACAGGGGAGGAGACCCAGTACTTC. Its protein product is CASRPTGEETQYF.

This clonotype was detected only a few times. The CDR3 nucleotides are TGCGCCAGCAGAGGGACAGGAAAAGGCTACACCTTC. Protein product: CASRGTGKGYTF. The chain links TRBV4-3 to TRBJ1-2; 8 bases line up with TRBD1. The trim removed 6 bases at V and 8 bases at J, leaving 5 bases unmatched. This CDR3 contains 12 residues. Germline V lookup: CDR1 LGHNA, CDR2 YSLEER.